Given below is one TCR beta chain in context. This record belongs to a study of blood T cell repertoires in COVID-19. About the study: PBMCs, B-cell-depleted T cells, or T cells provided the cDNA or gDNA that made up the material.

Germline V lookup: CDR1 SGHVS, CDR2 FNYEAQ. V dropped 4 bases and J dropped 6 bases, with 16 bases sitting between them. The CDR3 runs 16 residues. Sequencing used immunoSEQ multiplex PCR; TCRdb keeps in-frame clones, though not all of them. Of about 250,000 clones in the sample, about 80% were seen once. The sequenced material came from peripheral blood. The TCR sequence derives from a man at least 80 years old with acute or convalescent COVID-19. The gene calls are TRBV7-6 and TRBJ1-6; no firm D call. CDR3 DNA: TGTGCCAGCAGCTCCACTCGAGAGGGCAGTAATTCACCCCTCCACTTT. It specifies CASSSTREGSNSPLHF.